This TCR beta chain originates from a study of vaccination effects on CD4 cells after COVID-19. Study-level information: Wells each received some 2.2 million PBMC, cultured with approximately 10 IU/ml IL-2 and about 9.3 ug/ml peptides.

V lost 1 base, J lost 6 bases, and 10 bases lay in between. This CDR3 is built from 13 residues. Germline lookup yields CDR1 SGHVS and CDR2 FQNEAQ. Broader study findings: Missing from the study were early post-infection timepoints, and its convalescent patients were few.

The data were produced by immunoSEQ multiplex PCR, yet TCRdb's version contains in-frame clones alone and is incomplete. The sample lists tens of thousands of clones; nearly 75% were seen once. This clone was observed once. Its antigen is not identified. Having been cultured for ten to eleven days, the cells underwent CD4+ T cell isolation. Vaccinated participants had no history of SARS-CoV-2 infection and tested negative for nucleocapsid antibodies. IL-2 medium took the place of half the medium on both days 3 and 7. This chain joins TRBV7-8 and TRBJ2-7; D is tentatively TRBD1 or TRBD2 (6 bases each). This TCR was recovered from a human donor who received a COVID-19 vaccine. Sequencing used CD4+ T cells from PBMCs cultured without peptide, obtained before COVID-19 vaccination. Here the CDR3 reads CASSLVGGGEQYF. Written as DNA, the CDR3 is TGTGCCAGCAGCTTAGTTGGAGGGGGCGAGCAGTACTTC.